What follows describes a single T cell receptor (beta chain). This CDR3 comprises 12 residues. Germline CDR1 is KGHSY and CDR2 is FQNENV. V lost 6 bases and J lost 5, with 10 bases in between. The data were produced by immunoSEQ multiplex PCR, yet TCRdb's version contains in-frame clones alone and is incomplete. The table lists 79,000 or so clones, approximately 91% of them singletons. This sample stems from a study of control samples from healthy donors and cancer patients. The V call is TRBV16, the J call TRBJ2-5; no clear D. The sequenced sample was PBMCs. The source is a woman between 50 and 59 years old with colorectal cancer. In DNA form, the CDR3 reads TGTGCCAGCAGTCAACTTGGTGAGACCCAGTACTTC. Translation: CASSQLGETQYF.